Shown below are 2 T cell receptor beta chains from a single sample sequenced in a study of shared clonotypes between healthy human individuals. Measured with immunoSEQ multiplex PCR; TCRdb has only the in-frame clones, and not every one. The table has over 850,000 clones, approximately 78% seen once. The sequenced sample consisted of memory CD4+ T cells from PBMCs. Subset indicated: CD45RA-negative fraction. The source is a man younger than 35 in good health. Some clones in this sample may be carry-over from other donors' samples.

This clone was recorded only once. The chain couples TRBV4-1 to TRBJ2-7, with D tentatively TRBD1 or TRBD2 (5 bases each). The CDR3 is made up of 15 amino acids. V gave up 3 bases and J gave up 3 bases, with 15 bases separating them. Germline V gene sequence: CDR1 MGHRA, CDR2 YSYEKL. The chain's CDR3 is CASSHPYGAGYEQYF. As DNA, the CDR3 is TGCGCCAGCAGCCACCCCTACGGGGCCGGCTACGAGCAGTACTTC.

The J gene is TRBJ1-5, the V gene TRBV7-9; TRBD1 matches at 10 bases. The V gene end was trimmed by 1 base and the J gene end by 1 base; junction bases not matched to a gene: 7. The germline V gene has CDR1 SEHNR and CDR2 FQNEAQ (reference sequence). The CDR3 length is 18 residues. Here the CDR3 DNA reads TGTGCCAGCAGCTTAGGGTACCTGACAGGGGGCAGCAATCAGCCCCAGCATTTT. As protein: CASSLGYLTGGSNQPQHF.